Shown below are 11 T cell receptor beta chains from a single sample sequenced in a study of cytomegalovirus exposure and HLA in healthy donors. Method: immunoSEQ multiplex PCR; TCRdb's copy keeps in-frame clones and lacks some. This sample has about 250,000 clones; more than 85% occur once, and the top ten carry 9.5% to 15%. Sample: PBMCs. The receptor source for this set is a man younger than 35 in good health and CMV-seropositive.

V and J are TRBV18 and TRBJ2-5, with TRBD2 matching 9 bases. The CDR3 is 15 residues long. Germline CDR1 reads KGHSH; CDR2 reads LQKENI. J gave up 5 bases and V 0 bases, and 4 bases lay outside the gene matches. The DNA of the CDR3 is TGTGCCAGCTCACCACCTACTAGCGGGCGGGAGACCCAGTACTTC. This translates into CASSPPTSGRETQYF. Together with reference TRBV18 and TRBJ2-5, the CDR3 gives the full variable domain: NAGVMQNPRHLVRRRGQEARLRCSPMKGHSHVYWYRQLPEEGLKFMVYLQKENIIDESGMPKERFSAEFPKEGPSILRIQQVVRGDSAAYFCASSPPTSGRETQYFGPGTRLLVL.

The chain is built from TRBV5-1 and TRBJ1-5; no reliable D call. V lost 0 bases, J lost 5 bases, and 9 bases lay in between. The CDR3 contains 14 residues. CDR1 and CDR2 (germline): SGHRS, YFSETQ. CDR3 coding DNA: TGCGCCAGCAGCTTGGTACCGCGGGATCAGCCCCAGCATTTT. Encoded protein: CASSLVPRDQPQHF.

CDR3 nucleotide sequence: TGTGCCAGCAGCCACCCTCCGGGACTAGCGGGAGTCGGATCCTACAATGAGCAGTTCTTC. This gives the protein CASSHPPGLAGVGSYNEQFF. This chain connects TRBV4-2 to TRBJ2-1, with 14 bases matching TRBD2. The germline V gene has CDR1 LGHNA and CDR2 YNFKEQ. Trimming cost V 3 bases and J 1 base; bases outside gene matches: 11. This CDR3 is 20 amino acids long.

A note on this clone: Different DNA sequences within this sample yield the same CDR3. The V and J genes are TRBV5-1 and TRBJ2-3, with TRBD1 identical over 7 bases. Germline V CDR1 and CDR2: SGHRS, YFSETQ. V was clipped by 4 bases and J by 2 bases; unmatched bases: 7. The CDR3 extends over 15 amino acids. The CDR3 protein is CASSPDRADTDTQYF. DNA for the CDR3: TGCGCCAGCAGCCCAGACAGGGCCGACACAGATACGCAGTATTTT.

This chain joins TRBV27 and TRBJ2-7; D gene unclear. Germline V lookup: CDR1 MNHEY, CDR2 SMNVEV (reference sequence). The CDR3 sequence is 13 residues long. V lost 4 bases and J 2 bases, leaving 9 bases between the germline ends. This chain's CDR3 is CASSSQRTYEQYF. The CDR3, as DNA: TGTGCCAGCAGTTCCCAAAGAACCTACGAGCAGTACTTC.

The chain links TRBV25-1 to TRBJ1-2; D not resolved. This CDR3 spans 13 amino acids. V was cut by 3 bases and J by 4 bases, with 9 bases left in between. CDR1 is MGHDK and CDR2 is SYGVNS in the germline V gene. The CDR3 bases are TGTGCCAGCAGTGATGAGCAGCTCTATGGCTACACCTTC. Translating it yields CASSDEQLYGYTF.

The genes are TRBV30 and TRBJ2-1; no definite D call. CDR3 length: 13 residues. V lost 0 bases and J 4 bases, leaving 7 bases between the germline ends. From germline, CDR1 is GTSNPN and CDR2 SVGIG (reference sequence). The CDR3: CAWSVGSYNEQFF. In DNA, the CDR3 is TGTGCCTGGAGTGTAGGCAGTTACAATGAGCAGTTCTTC.

In its sample, this clone was seen a few times. The chain couples TRBV2 to TRBJ2-7, with 9 bases identical to TRBD2. The CDR3 is made up of 12 amino acids. V was pared by 10 bases and J by 6 bases, with 7 bases of the junction left unmatched. Per germline, CDR1 SNHLY and CDR2 FYNNEI. The CDR3 spells CATGTSMFEQYF. The DNA for the CDR3 is TGTGCCACCGGGACTAGCATGTTCGAGCAGTACTTC. Combining the CDR3 with reference TRBV2 and TRBJ2-7 gives the whole variable domain EPEVTQTPSHQVTQMGQEVILRCVPISNHLYFYWYRQILGQKVEFLVSFYNNEISEKSEIFDDQFSVERPDGSNFTLKIRSTKLEDSAMYFCATGTSMFEQYFGPGTRLTVT.

This sequence joins TRBV15 and TRBJ1-2, with TRBD1 identical over 7 bases. J was trimmed by 3 bases and V by 3 bases; bases with no gene match: 10. The CDR3 covers 16 residues. Per germline, CDR1 LNHNV and CDR2 YYDKDF (reference sequence). DNA for the CDR3: TGTGCCACCAGCAGTTACAGGGACAGTACCCACTATGGCTACACCTTC. Translation: CATSSYRDSTHYGYTF. The full variable domain, completed using reference TRBV15 and TRBJ1-2, is DAMVIQNPRYQVTQFGKPVTLSCSQTLNHNVMYWYQQKSSQAPKLLFHYYDKDFNNEADTPDNFQSRRPNTSFCFLDIRSPGLGDTAMYLCATSSYRDSTHYGYTFGSGTRLTVV.

This clone was found a few times. J is TRBJ2-1 and V is TRBV5-1, with D possibly called TRBD1 or TRBD2 (6 bases each). Trimming shortened V by 5 bases and J by 7 bases, and 28 bases separated the two germline ends. The CDR3 contains 18 residues. Germline loops: CDR1 SGHRS, CDR2 YFSETQ. The CDR3 is CASSSGIVGGIGENEQFF. The CDR3 DNA sequence: TGCGCCAGCAGTTCGGGGATCGTAGGGGGGATTGGGGAAAATGAGCAGTTCTTC.

V is TRBV27 and J is TRBJ1-5; no clear D. The germline gives CDR1 MNHEY, CDR2 SMNVEV (reference sequence). Trimming stripped 0 bases from V and 0 bases from J, with 9 bases between. The CDR3 runs to 16 residues. CDR3 amino acids: CASSLSFGNSNQPQHF. In DNA form, the CDR3 reads TGTGCCAGCAGTTTATCGTTCGGAAATAGCAATCAGCCCCAGCATTTT.